The sequence of this TCR beta chain was determined in a study of blood T cells in healthy people across ages. The study, taken as a whole, reports: TCR beta diversity tracked closely with naive T cell percentage. Naive and antigen-experienced cells could not be conclusively compared, given unsorted PBMCs.

Combining a sample-barcoded 5' primer with a J-beta primer mix, a second PCR ran for about 7 to 11 cycles. Every cDNA molecule bore a tag from a template-switch adaptor containing 12 random nucleotides. TCRdb passed the 5' RACE reads through MiXCR, listing each CDR3 protein once. Among hundreds of thousands of distinct CDR3 sequences listed, roughly 46% were seen once. CDR1 and CDR2 (germline): DFQATT, SNEGSKA (reference sequence). This CDR3 has 16 amino acids. This clonotype was recorded a few times. Its antigen remains unknown. Sequenced sample: blood. This sequence was found in an older man in good health. This chain connects TRBV20-1 to TRBJ2-7; D ambiguous. Near its end, the DNA agrees better with TRBJ2-5, so the J call may be wrong. CDR3 DNA: TGCAGTGCTGCACCTCTCGGACCCTCCGCCGGGGAGACCCAGTACTTC. This translates into CSAAPLGPSAGETQYF.